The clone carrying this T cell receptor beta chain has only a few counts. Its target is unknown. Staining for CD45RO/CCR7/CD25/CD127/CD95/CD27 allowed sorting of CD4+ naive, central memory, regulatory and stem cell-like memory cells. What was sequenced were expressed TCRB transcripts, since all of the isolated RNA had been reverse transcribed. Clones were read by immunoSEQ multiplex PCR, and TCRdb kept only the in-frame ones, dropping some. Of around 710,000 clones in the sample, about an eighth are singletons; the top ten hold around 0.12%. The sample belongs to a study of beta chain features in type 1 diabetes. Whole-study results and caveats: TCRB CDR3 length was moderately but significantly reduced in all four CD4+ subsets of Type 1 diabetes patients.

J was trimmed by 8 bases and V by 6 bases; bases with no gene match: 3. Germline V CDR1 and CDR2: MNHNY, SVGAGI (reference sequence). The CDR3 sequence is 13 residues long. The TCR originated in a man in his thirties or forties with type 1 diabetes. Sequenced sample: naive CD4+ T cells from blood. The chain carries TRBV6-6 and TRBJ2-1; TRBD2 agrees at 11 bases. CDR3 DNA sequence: TGTGCCAGCAGGACTAGCGGGGACGATGAGCAGTTCTTC. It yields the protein CASRTSGDDEQFF.